The entry below gives a single T cell receptor beta chain sequence along with its context. Its target is not known. These data come from a study of blood T cells in healthy people across ages. Study-wide results and caveats: It was the long-lived donors that had more naive CD4+ cells and higher diversity than aged donors.

The CDR3 totals 16 residues. Trimming pared 3 bases from V and 0 bases from J, leaving 9 bases between. Germline CDR1 and CDR2: LNHNV and YYDKDF (reference sequence). A sample-barcoded 5' primer and a J-beta primer mix were used in a second PCR of about 6 to 11 cycles. A tag from a template-switch adaptor with 12 random nucleotides marked each cDNA molecule. TCRdb called the 5' RACE reads again in MiXCR, with one record for every CDR3 protein. The data show 730,000 or so distinct CDR3 sequences, with 43% seen just once and 20% to 25% held by the top ten. The rearrangement uses TRBV15 and TRBJ1-6; no definite D call. Material for sequencing was blood. This sequence originates from a woman aged 55-70 years in good health. The CDR3 DNA is TGTGCCACCAGCAGCCGCCGGAGCTCCTATAATTCACCCCTCCACTTT. The encoded protein is CATSSRRSSYNSPLHF.